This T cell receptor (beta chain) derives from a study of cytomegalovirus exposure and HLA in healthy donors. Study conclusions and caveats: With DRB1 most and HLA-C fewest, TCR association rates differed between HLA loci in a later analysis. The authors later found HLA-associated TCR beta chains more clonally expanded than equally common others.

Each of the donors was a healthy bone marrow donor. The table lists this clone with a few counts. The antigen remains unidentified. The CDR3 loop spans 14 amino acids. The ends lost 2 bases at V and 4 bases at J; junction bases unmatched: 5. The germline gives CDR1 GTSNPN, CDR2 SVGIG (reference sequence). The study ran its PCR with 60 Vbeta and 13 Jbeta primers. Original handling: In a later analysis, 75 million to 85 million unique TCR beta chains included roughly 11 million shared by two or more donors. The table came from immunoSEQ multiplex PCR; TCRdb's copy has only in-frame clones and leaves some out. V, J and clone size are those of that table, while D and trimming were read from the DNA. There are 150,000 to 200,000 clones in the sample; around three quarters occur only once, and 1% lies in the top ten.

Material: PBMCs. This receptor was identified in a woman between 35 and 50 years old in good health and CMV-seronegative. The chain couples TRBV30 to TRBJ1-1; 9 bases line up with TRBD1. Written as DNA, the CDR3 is TGTGCCTGGAGTATCACAGGGGGCGGCACTGAAGCTTTCTTT. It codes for CAWSITGGGTEAFF.